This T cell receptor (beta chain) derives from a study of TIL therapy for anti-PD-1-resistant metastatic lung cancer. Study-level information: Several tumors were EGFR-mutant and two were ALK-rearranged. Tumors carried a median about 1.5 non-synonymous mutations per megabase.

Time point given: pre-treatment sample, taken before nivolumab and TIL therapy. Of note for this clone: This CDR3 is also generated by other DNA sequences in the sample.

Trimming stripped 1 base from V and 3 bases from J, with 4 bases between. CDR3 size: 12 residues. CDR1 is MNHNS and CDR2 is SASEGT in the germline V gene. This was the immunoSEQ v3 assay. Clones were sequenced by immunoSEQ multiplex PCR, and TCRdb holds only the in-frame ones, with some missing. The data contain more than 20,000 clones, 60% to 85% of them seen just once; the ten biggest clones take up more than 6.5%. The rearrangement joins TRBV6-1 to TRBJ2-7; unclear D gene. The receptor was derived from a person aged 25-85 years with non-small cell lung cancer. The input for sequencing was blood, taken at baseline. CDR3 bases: TGTGCCAGCAGTGAAGGGGGCTACGAGCAGTACTTC. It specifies CASSEGGYEQYF.